The 22 T cell receptor beta chains listed next were all sequenced from one sample in a study of T cells expressing NK-cell markers. With the 5' RACE reads reprocessed, TCRdb shows one record per CDR3 protein and no DNA. The sample data list about 450,000 distinct CDR3 sequences. Material for sequencing was blood T cells: a sorted CD56 or NKG2C T cell subset, CD4+ or CD8+ T cells, or bulk PBMC T cells (not recorded which). Receptor source: a woman between 18 and 70 years old in good health.

The V and J genes are TRBV15 and TRBJ1-5; with no DNA, the TCRdb D assignment of TRBD1 cannot be verified. This CDR3 region has 15 residues. Germline V lookup: CDR1 LNHNV, CDR2 YYDKDF (reference sequence). CDR3 protein: CATSREGDRGQPQHF.

J is TRBJ1-4 and V is TRBV9. The length of the CDR3 is 15 residues. CDR1 and CDR2 (germline): SGDLS, YYNGEE. The chain's CDR3 is CASSVGGFQHEKLFF.

The chain's CDR3 is CSVYRTRNQPQHF. This rearrangement joins TRBV20-1 to TRBJ1-5. The germline V gene has CDR1 DFQATT and CDR2 SNEGSKA (reference sequence). This CDR3 region has 13 residues.

The chain has TRBV10-3 and TRBJ2-5; TCRdb returns TRBD2, unconfirmable since there is no DNA. The V gene's germline CDR1 is ENHRY and CDR2 SYGVKD. The CDR3 extends over 16 amino acids. The CDR3 is CAISEGTSGVEETQYF.

The chain combines TRBV12-3 or TRBV12-4 with TRBJ2-2; checking the TCRdb D call of TRBD1 is not possible without DNA. The CDR3 runs to 15 residues. CDR3 sequence reads: CASSLRGGRSGELFF.

This chain joins TRBV13 and TRBJ2-5; TCRdb names TRBD1, which stays unverified in the absence of DNA. Germline V lookup: CDR1 PRHDT, CDR2 FYEKMQ (reference sequence). The CDR3 is made up of 15 amino acids. This CDR3 is CASAKWGVLEETQYF.

V is TRBV5-1 and J is TRBJ2-1; the D call of TRBD1 rests on TCRdb alone, since no DNA is present to check it. The germline CDR1 and CDR2 sequences are SGHRS and YFSETQ. This CDR3 is 15 amino acids long. The CDR3 loop is CASKLDRGHYNEQFF.

The genes are TRBV18 and TRBJ2-3; there is no DNA to check the TCRdb D call of TRBD1. This CDR3 is built from 20 residues. Germline CDR1 reads KGHSH; CDR2 reads LQKENI. CDR3 residues: CASSPSIWEAGDSSTDTQYF.

CDR3 sequence reads: CASARVEASYNEQFF. The J gene is TRBJ2-1, the V gene TRBV7-8; without DNA, the TCRdb call of TRBD1 cannot be checked. The length of the CDR3 is 15 residues. CDR1 is SGHVS and CDR2 is FQNEAQ in the germline V gene.

The chain combines TRBV20-1 with TRBJ2-1; TCRdb gives TRBD2 as the D gene, but with no DNA this cannot be confirmed. Germline values: CDR1 DFQATT, CDR2 SNEGSKA (reference sequence). The CDR3 has 19 residues. CDR3 amino acids: CSARDPLGRLTGGYNEQFF.

The gene calls are TRBV5-1 and TRBJ1-5; as DNA is missing, the TRBD1 call by TCRdb cannot be tested. Germline CDR1 reads SGHRS; CDR2 reads YFSETQ. The CDR3 has 14 residues. The CDR3 is CASSLGQGSEPQHF.

The chain has TRBV7-2 and TRBJ2-7; the TCRdb D gene call, TRBD1, has no DNA to confirm it. CDR3 length: 15 amino acids. The germline V gene has CDR1 SGHTA and CDR2 FQGNSA. CDR3 loop: CASTYDRGVSYEQYF.

The chain joins TRBV5-1 to TRBJ1-2. CDR1 is SGHRS, CDR2 YFSETQ, per germline. The CDR3 runs to 15 residues. The CDR3 protein is CASSPLPGFNYGYTF.

This chain connects TRBV12-3 or TRBV12-4 to TRBJ2-1; TCRdb picks TRBD1, but there is no DNA to check that call. The CDR3 length is 16 residues. CDR3 in amino acids: CASSFRTSRSPLKQFF.

V gene TRBV28 combines with J gene TRBJ2-7; TCRdb lists TRBD2, though no DNA is available to test this call. Germline V lookup: CDR1 MDHEN, CDR2 SYDVKM. This CDR3 has 15 amino acids. The CDR3 sequence is CASSARTSGIYEQYF.

CDR3 amino acids: CASTILALVMTEAFF. The rearrangement links TRBV6-9 to TRBJ1-1. Germline V lookup: CDR1 MNHGY, CDR2 SVAAGI. This CDR3 is built from 15 residues.

The rearrangement joins TRBV4-3 to TRBJ2-3; the D call of TRBD1 rests on TCRdb alone, since no DNA is present to check it. There are 15 residues in the CDR3. Germline loops: CDR1 LGHNA, CDR2 YSLEER. CDR3 region: CASSHETGFTDTQYF.

V gene TRBV11-2 combines with J gene TRBJ2-3; checking the TCRdb D call of TRBD1 is not possible without DNA. The CDR3 consists of 14 residues. In germline, CDR1 is SGHAT, CDR2 FQNNGV. CDR3 amino acids: CASSLAPPPITQYF.

J is TRBJ2-5 and V is TRBV12-3 or TRBV12-4; absent DNA, TCRdb's TRBD1 call cannot be checked. This CDR3 spans 14 amino acids. This CDR3 reads CASSLLGAQETQYF.

The chain has TRBV7-2 and TRBJ2-5. The CDR3 length is 14 residues. Looked up from germline, CDR1 is SGHTA and CDR2 is FQGNSA. CDR3 region: CASSLAPGRETQYF.

The J gene is TRBJ1-3, the V gene TRBV4-1; TCRdb outputs TRBD1, but without DNA this stays unchecked. From germline, CDR1 is MGHRA and CDR2 YSYEKL. The CDR3 consists of 14 residues. The CDR3 reads CASSGRQAGDTIYF.

The rearrangement links TRBV20-1 to TRBJ1-1; TCRdb reports TRBD1, a call that lacks DNA to check it against. This CDR3 comprises 17 residues. CDR1 and CDR2 (germline): DFQATT, SNEGSKA (reference sequence). CDR3 in amino acids: CSARGPDRGRGITEAFF.